One and the same sample provided the 25 T cell receptor beta chains below, sequenced in a study of T cell changes during pregnancy in multiple sclerosis. Profiled with immunoSEQ multiplex PCR; TCRdb holds only in-frame clones, not every one. The sample lists about 36,000 clones; 75% to 90% were seen once. The sample was CD8+ T cells from peripheral blood mononuclear cells, taken in the third trimester of pregnancy. The receptor set was obtained from a female donor with multiple sclerosis, enrolled in a pregnancy study.

The genes are TRBV10-3 and TRBJ1-3; TRBD1 might be the D (5 bases). CDR1 and CDR2 (germline): ENHRY, SYGVKD. This CDR3 contains 14 residues. V lost 4 bases and J 0 bases, leaving 7 bases between the germline ends. In DNA form, the CDR3 reads TGTGCCATCAGTGGGCAGGGCTCTGGAAACACCATATATTTT. Amino acid sequence: CAISGQGSGNTIYF.

The CDR3 region is CASSIGLAGFQETQYF. As DNA, the CDR3 is TGTGCCAGTAGTATAGGACTAGCGGGATTCCAAGAGACCCAGTACTTC. V gene TRBV19 combines with J gene TRBJ2-5; 11 bases are shared with TRBD2. The CDR3 length is 16 residues. The V segment lost 1 base and the J segment 1 base; nucleotides outside the gene matches: 2. Germline-derived CDR1 and CDR2 are LNHDA and SQIVND (reference sequence).

The V gene is TRBV30, the J gene TRBJ2-1; 8 bases fit TRBD2. The junction had 6 bases not matched to a gene; V was cut back by 0 bases and J by 2 bases. The CDR3 totals 16 residues. CDR1 and CDR2 (germline): GTSNPN, SVGIG (reference sequence). The CDR3 DNA sequence: TGTGCCTGGAGTGTACAGCGGGGGAAAACCTACAATGAGCAGTTCTTC. This sequence encodes CAWSVQRGKTYNEQFF.

The V and J genes are TRBV5-6 and TRBJ1-6, with TRBD1 matching over 8 bases. CDR3 size: 14 residues. The ends lost 4 bases at V and 6 bases at J; junction bases unmatched: 3. Germline lookup yields CDR1 SGHDT and CDR2 YYEEEE. The CDR3 protein is CASSPGGFNSPLHF. The CDR3 DNA sequence: TGTGCCAGCAGCCCAGGGGGCTTTAATTCACCCCTCCACTTT.

The rearrangement links TRBV7-6 to TRBJ2-3; 7 positions match TRBD1. The V gene end was trimmed by 2 bases and the J gene end by 2 bases; junction bases not matched to a gene: 7. The length of the CDR3 is 16 residues. Per germline, CDR1 SGHVS and CDR2 FNYEAQ. In nucleotides, the CDR3 is TGTGCCAGCAGCTTAACAGGGGCGACTTTCACAGATACGCAGTATTTT. The encoded protein is CASSLTGATFTDTQYF.

The chain combines TRBV2 with TRBJ2-6; D perhaps matches TRBD1 (6 bases). This CDR3 is built from 16 residues. In germline, CDR1 is SNHLY, CDR2 FYNNEI. Trimming took off 8 bases at V and 0 bases at J, with 14 bases between the two ends. The CDR3 nucleotides are TGTGCCAGCGGATGGGACACTTACTCTGGGGCCAACGTCCTGACTTTC. Translated, it gives CASGWDTYSGANVLTF.

V is TRBV19 and J is TRBJ2-7; 9 bases line up with TRBD1. The CDR3 runs to 15 residues. Germline-derived CDR1 and CDR2 are LNHDA and SQIVND (reference sequence). Trimming took 7 bases from V and 4 from J; bases not matched to a gene: 11. CDR3 nucleotide sequence: TGTGCCAGTACGCCCGGGACAGGGTTTTTGTACGAGCAGTACTTC. This gives the protein CASTPGTGFLYEQYF.

The chain combines TRBV5-4 with TRBJ2-1, with 12 bases matching TRBD2. CDR3 size: 18 residues. J was trimmed by 5 bases and V by 0 bases; bases with no gene match: 9. Germline CDR1 is SGHNT and CDR2 is YYREEE (reference sequence). The CDR3: CASSLAESLAGGNNEQFF. The CDR3 DNA reads as TGTGCCAGCAGCTTGGCAGAATCTCTAGCGGGGGGGAACAATGAGCAGTTCTTC.

This chain joins TRBV29-1 and TRBJ2-1; 9 nucleotides line up with TRBD1. Looked up from germline, CDR1 is SQVTM and CDR2 is ANQGSEA. Trimming removed 0 bases from V and 7 bases from J; junction bases left unmatched: 7. The length of the CDR3 is 15 residues. DNA of the CDR3: TGCAGCGTTGAAGACCGGGACAGGGAATTGAATGAGCAGTTCTTC. Protein: CSVEDRDRELNEQFF.

The DNA for the CDR3 is TGTGCCAGCAGCTTAGAGACGGGGTCCTACGAGCAGTACTTC. Protein sequence: CASSLETGSYEQYF. The V call is TRBV7-9, the J call TRBJ2-7, with D possibly being TRBD2 (5 bases). Germline-derived CDR1 and CDR2 are SEHNR and FQNEAQ (reference sequence). Trimming took off 1 base at V and 1 base at J, with 8 bases between the two ends. There are 14 residues in the CDR3.

The V and J genes are TRBV7-9 and TRBJ2-7; tentative D call: TRBD2 (6 bases). This CDR3 has 13 residues. The V gene's germline CDR1 is SEHNR and CDR2 FQNEAQ (reference sequence). V gave up 5 bases and J gave up 0 bases, with 8 bases separating them. CDR3 protein: CASSQEGSYEQYF. CDR3 coding DNA: TGTGCCAGCAGCCAGGAGGGCTCCTACGAGCAGTACTTC. Full variable domain (remainder filled in from reference TRBV7-9 and TRBJ2-7): DTGVSQNPRHKITKRGQNVTFRCDPISEHNRLYWYRQTLGQGPEFLTYFQNEAQLEKSRLLSDRFSAERPKGSFSTLEIQRTEQGDSAMYLCASSQEGSYEQYFGPGTRLTVT.

This clone is medium-sized. The gene calls are TRBV18 and TRBJ1-4, with D maybe TRBD1 (6 bases). This CDR3 region has 20 residues. Germline V gives CDR1 KGHSH, CDR2 LQKENI. Trimming shortened V by 2 bases and J by 0 bases, and 22 bases separated the two germline ends. The CDR3 DNA follows: TGTGCCAGCTCACCAAACAGGGACCGTGGAACTTATGCAACTAATGAAAAACTGTTTTTT. Protein: CASSPNRDRGTYATNEKLFF.

The chain combines TRBV5-4 with TRBJ2-3, with D possibly being TRBD1 (5 bases). V lost 3 bases to trimming and J lost 2 bases, with 7 bases between them. CDR1 is SGHNT and CDR2 is YYREEE in the germline V gene (reference sequence). The CDR3 is 13 residues long. For the CDR3, the DNA is TGTGCCAGCAGCTGGACAAACACAGATACGCAGTATTTT. Residues: CASSWTNTDTQYF. The complete variable domain, with remaining parts taken from reference TRBV5-4 and TRBJ2-3, reads ETGVTQSPTHLIKTRGQQVTLRCSSQSGHNTVSWYQQALGQGPQFIFQYYREEENGRGNFPPRFSGLQFPNYSSELNVNALELDDSALYLCASSWTNTDTQYFGPGTRLTVL.

In its sample, this clone was seen once. The CDR3 coding sequence is TGTGCCAGCAGCCCAGAAAGGGGGTTGACTGAAGCTTTCTTT. Its translation is CASSPERGLTEAFF. The chain uses TRBV7-9 and TRBJ1-1; tentatively, D is TRBD1 (6 bases). The CDR3 sequence is 14 residues long. The V end was cut by 5 bases, the J end by 5 bases, with 15 bases between. The germline gives CDR1 SEHNR, CDR2 FQNEAQ (reference sequence). Variable domain in full (rest from reference TRBV7-9 and TRBJ1-1): DTGVSQNPRHKITKRGQNVTFRCDPISEHNRLYWYRQTLGQGPEFLTYFQNEAQLEKSRLLSDRFSAERPKGSFSTLEIQRTEQGDSAMYLCASSPERGLTEAFFGQGTRLTVV.

This clone was seen ten or more times. The J gene is TRBJ1-1, the V gene TRBV7-9, with D unclear. Trimming cost V 1 base and J 5 bases, with 11 bases left between them. This CDR3 comprises 14 residues. The germline gives CDR1 SEHNR, CDR2 FQNEAQ (reference sequence). The CDR3 loop is CASSLVSSGTEAFF. In nucleotides, the CDR3 is TGTGCCAGCAGCTTAGTATCGTCGGGGACTGAAGCTTTCTTT.

The chain links TRBV5-5 to TRBJ1-2, with TRBD1 identical over 9 bases. Trimming took 4 bases from V and 5 from J; bases not matched to a gene: 18. Germline V gene data show CDR1 as SGHKS and CDR2 as YYEKEE (reference sequence). The CDR3 runs to 18 residues. The CDR3 sequence: CASSHDRQGDLEKYGYTF. The DNA of the CDR3 is TGTGCCAGCAGCCACGACAGACAGGGGGATTTGGAAAAATATGGCTACACCTTC.

This clone was detected once. V is TRBV9 and J is TRBJ1-1; D gene unclear. The CDR3 length is 14 residues. CDR1 and CDR2 from the germline V gene are SGDLS and YYNGEE. Between the trimmed V and J ends, which lost 3 bases and 3 bases, there was a span of 12 bases. CDR3 nucleotide sequence: TGTGCCAGCAGCGCGGGCCTGGAGGACACTGAAGCTTTCTTT. This translates into CASSAGLEDTEAFF.

The chain employs TRBV15 and TRBJ2-5; 8 bases fit TRBD2. This CDR3 contains 16 residues. The V and J ends lost 5 bases and 5 bases, in that order; junction bases with no gene match: 13. Germline assignment: CDR1 LNHNV and CDR2 YYDKDF (reference sequence). CDR3 sequence: CATSFRRGALGETQYF. The CDR3 nucleotides are TGTGCCACCAGCTTCAGGCGGGGGGCCCTAGGGGAGACCCAGTACTTC. The variable domain in full, with the rest retrieved from reference TRBV15 and TRBJ2-5, is DAMVIQNPRYQVTQFGKPVTLSCSQTLNHNVMYWYQQKSSQAPKLLFHYYDKDFNNEADTPDNFQSRRPNTSFCFLDIRSPGLGDTAMYLCATSFRRGALGETQYFGPGTRLLVL.

V gene TRBV7-3 combines with J gene TRBJ2-7; a weak D match, TRBD2 (6 bases). This CDR3 comprises 15 residues. Trimming pared 5 bases from V and 2 bases from J, leaving 16 bases between. Germline CDR1 is SGHTA and CDR2 is FQGTGA. In DNA, the CDR3 is TGTGCCAGCAGCCCCCACGGTGGCGGGGCCTACGAGCAGTACTTC. This encodes CASSPHGGGAYEQYF.

The chain combines TRBV19 with TRBJ2-3; D is possibly TRBD1 (6 bases). The CDR3 contains 13 residues. V shed 4 bases and J shed 3 bases, with 8 bases lying between them. The V gene's germline CDR1 is LNHDA and CDR2 SQIVND (reference sequence). Written as DNA, the CDR3 is TGTGCCAGTAGTAACAGGGCAACAGATACGCAGTATTTT. The encoded protein is CASSNRATDTQYF.

V gene TRBV27 combines with J gene TRBJ1-1; D is perhaps TRBD1 (5 bases). The germline V gene has CDR1 MNHEY and CDR2 SMNVEV (reference sequence). This CDR3 spans 16 amino acids. With 5 bases removed from V and 0 bases from J, the gap between germline ends came to 16 bases. The CDR3 sequence is CASSRQSPPMNTEAFF. The CDR3 nucleotides are TGTGCCAGCAGTCGACAGTCCCCTCCCATGAACACTGAAGCTTTCTTT.

This chain joins TRBV6-5 and TRBJ1-2, with D tentatively TRBD1 (5 bases). Trimming stripped 3 bases from V and 4 bases from J, with 12 bases between. This CDR3 comprises 14 residues. Germline CDR1 reads MNHEY; CDR2 reads SVGAGI. The chain's CDR3 is CASSYSVGPYGYTF. CDR3 nucleotides: TGTGCCAGCAGTTATTCGGTGGGGCCCTATGGCTACACCTTC.

The chain is built from TRBV4-3 and TRBJ2-7; no reliable D call. V gave up 0 bases and J gave up 3 bases, with 12 bases separating them. The CDR3 length is 15 residues. Germline assignment: CDR1 LGHNA and CDR2 YSLEER. CDR3: CASSQELWQYYEQYF. The DNA for the CDR3 is TGCGCCAGCAGCCAAGAGCTCTGGCAGTACTACGAGCAGTACTTC.

The chain carries TRBV30 and TRBJ2-3, with unresolved D. Germline V CDR1 and CDR2: GTSNPN, SVGIG (reference sequence). The CDR3 consists of 14 residues. Trimming cost V 4 bases and J 3 bases, with 14 bases left between them. The CDR3 sequence: CAWTFESNTDTQYF. CDR3 nucleotides: TGTGCCTGGACGTTTGAGTCGAATACAGATACGCAGTATTTT. The full variable domain, rest sourced from reference TRBV30 and TRBJ2-3, is SQTIHQWPATLVQPVGSPLSLECTVEGTSNPNLYWYRQAAGRGLQLLFYSVGIGQISSEVPQNLSASRPQDRQFILSSKKLLLSDSGFYLCAWTFESNTDTQYFGPGTRLTVL.

CDR3 sequence reads: CASTPLEREETQYF. DNA for the CDR3: TGTGCCAGCACCCCGCTGGAGCGGGAGGAGACCCAGTACTTC. The rearrangement links TRBV11-2 to TRBJ2-5, with 8 bases aligning to TRBD2. Per the germline V gene, CDR1 is SGHAT and CDR2 is FQNNGV. The CDR3 spans 14 residues. J gave up 5 bases and V 7 bases, and 9 bases lay outside the gene matches.